A selection of T cell receptor beta chains follows, all from one sample in a study of T cell responses to AZD1222 COVID-19 vaccine. Data came from immunoSEQ multiplex PCR; TCRdb stores just in-frame clones and leaves some out. The sample holds more than 90,000 clones, roughly 84% seen once. The material sequenced was peripheral blood, taken on day 0 of AZD1222 vaccination. Every receptor here comes from an adult in good health. Both conserved end residues are part of each CDR3. Fields, in order: clone size, V gene, CDR3 protein. Only some rows state a clone size, as once, few, many or a class for expanded clones.

clone size: NA
V gene: TRBV9
CDR3 protein: CASSTGQGVGGYTF

clone size: NA
V gene: TRBV23-1
CDR3 protein: CASSQLCPFRHYEQYF

clone size: NA
V gene: TRBV2
CDR3 protein: CARLTSGGETQYF

clone size: NA
V gene: TRBV18
CDR3 protein: CASSPQPPGTDTQYF

clone size: NA
V gene: TRBV24-1
CDR3 protein: CATSLTASTDTQYF

clone size: NA
V gene: TRBV28
CDR3 protein: CASMKWDSNQPQHF

clone size: NA
V gene: TRBV5-1
CDR3 protein: CASSFTPGQGEKLFF

clone size: NA
V gene: TRBV5-1
CDR3 protein: CASSLAPVRNQPQHF

clone size: NA
V gene: TRBV5-1
CDR3 protein: CASSPGQGAMKLFF

clone size: NA
V gene: TRBV28
CDR3 protein: CASSLSQGNTEAFF

clone size: NA
V gene: TRBV11-1
CDR3 protein: CASSLGVSTDTQYF

clone size: NA
V gene: TRBV19
CDR3 protein: CASQPFGTGLDNEQFF

clone size: NA
V gene: TRBV6-1
CDR3 protein: CASSEDVGAEAFF

clone size: NA
V gene: TRBV7-2
CDR3 protein: CASSPNPGINQPQHF

clone size: NA
V gene: TRBV11-2
CDR3 protein: CASSGTGYTF

clone size: NA
V gene: TRBV5-1
CDR3 protein: CASRGGTDNSPLHF

clone size: once
V gene: TRBV5-1
CDR3 protein: CASSREGVVDGDTQYF

clone size: NA
V gene: TRBV7-8
CDR3 protein: CASSGTAGVGYTF

clone size: NA
V gene: TRBV7-2
CDR3 protein: CASSLGFRGGQDEQFF

clone size: NA
V gene: TRBV11-2
CDR3 protein: CASSLALEGVDTQYF

clone size: NA
V gene: TRBV3-1/TRBV3-2
CDR3 protein: CASSGVGAFYEQYF

clone size: NA
V gene: TRBV7-2
CDR3 protein: CASSTVGADTQYF

clone size: NA
V gene: TRBV25-1
CDR3 protein: CASSPAAGASGSDEQFF

clone size: NA
V gene: TRBV6-5
CDR3 protein: CASSYGADYGYTF

clone size: NA
V gene: TRBV7-2
CDR3 protein: CASSLRGLFADTQYF

clone size: few
V gene: TRBV5-6
CDR3 protein: CASSPTGIHEQYF

clone size: NA
V gene: TRBV11-2
CDR3 protein: CASSLVAGRISEAFF

clone size: NA
V gene: TRBV11-3
CDR3 protein: CASSLGVGQYNEQFF

clone size: NA
V gene: TRBV12-5
CDR3 protein: CASGFWGTYEQYF

clone size: once
V gene: TRBV7-2
CDR3 protein: CASSFNPGAGGYTF

clone size: once
V gene: TRBV18
CDR3 protein: CASSLFGQQSNEKLFF

clone size: NA
V gene: TRBV28
CDR3 protein: CASSLWTGLSGNTIYF

clone size: NA
V gene: TRBV28
CDR3 protein: CASRSQGPHEQYF

clone size: once
V gene: TRBV24-1
CDR3 protein: CATSDLLGEEQFF

clone size: NA
V gene: TRBV18
CDR3 protein: CASSPGQPGLHF

clone size: few
V gene: TRBV10-3
CDR3 protein: CAISRRGDLAEAFF

clone size: NA
V gene: TRBV6-6
CDR3 protein: CASLLNTEAFF

clone size: NA
V gene: TRBV4-3
CDR3 protein: CASSQEGGKSSPLHF

clone size: NA
V gene: TRBV7-3
CDR3 protein: CASSITRGSYNEQFF

clone size: NA
V gene: TRBV14
CDR3 protein: CASSIRAAEKLFF

clone size: NA
V gene: TRBV28
CDR3 protein: CASRIPGRPTYGYTF

clone size: NA
V gene: TRBV5-1
CDR3 protein: CASSSPDREETQYF

clone size: NA
V gene: TRBV5-1
CDR3 protein: CASSVAGIPPSEQYF

clone size: NA
V gene: TRBV3-1/TRBV3-2
CDR3 protein: CASSSQGGSDQPQHF

clone size: NA
V gene: TRBV4-3
CDR3 protein: CASSQDGAVYRYGYTF

clone size: NA
V gene: TRBV4-2
CDR3 protein: CASSPAVLARGTYEQYF

clone size: few
V gene: TRBV9
CDR3 protein: CASSPSGGAYEQYF

clone size: NA
V gene: TRBV5-4
CDR3 protein: CASSLEPGGTTETQYF

clone size: NA
V gene: TRBV5-1
CDR3 protein: CASSLDLTGFSYEQYF

clone size: NA
V gene: TRBV5-1
CDR3 protein: CASSLVAAGAVPFEQYF

clone size: NA
V gene: TRBV28
CDR3 protein: CASSLVGYGYTF

clone size: NA
V gene: TRBV28
CDR3 protein: CASRLLGGELFF

clone size: NA
V gene: TRBV5-1
CDR3 protein: CASSLGLAGYTEQFF

clone size: NA
V gene: TRBV6-5
CDR3 protein: CASSYLRTNYEQYF

clone size: NA
V gene: TRBV12-3/TRBV12-4
CDR3 protein: CASSSGDGGYTF